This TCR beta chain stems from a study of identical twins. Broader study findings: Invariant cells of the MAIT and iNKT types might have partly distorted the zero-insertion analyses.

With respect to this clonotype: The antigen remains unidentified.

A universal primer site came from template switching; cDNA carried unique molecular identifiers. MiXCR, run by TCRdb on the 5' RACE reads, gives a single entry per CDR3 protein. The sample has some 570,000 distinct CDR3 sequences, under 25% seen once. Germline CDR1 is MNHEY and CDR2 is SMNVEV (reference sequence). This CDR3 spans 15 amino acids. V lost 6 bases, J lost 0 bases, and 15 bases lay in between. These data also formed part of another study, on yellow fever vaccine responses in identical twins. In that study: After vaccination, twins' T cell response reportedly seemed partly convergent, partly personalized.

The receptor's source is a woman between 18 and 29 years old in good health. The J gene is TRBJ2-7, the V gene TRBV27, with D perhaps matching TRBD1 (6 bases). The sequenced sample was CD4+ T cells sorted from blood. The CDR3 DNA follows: TGTGCCAGCAGCTTAAAGTTAGGGGGCTCCTACGAGCAGTACTTC. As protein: CASSLKLGGSYEQYF.